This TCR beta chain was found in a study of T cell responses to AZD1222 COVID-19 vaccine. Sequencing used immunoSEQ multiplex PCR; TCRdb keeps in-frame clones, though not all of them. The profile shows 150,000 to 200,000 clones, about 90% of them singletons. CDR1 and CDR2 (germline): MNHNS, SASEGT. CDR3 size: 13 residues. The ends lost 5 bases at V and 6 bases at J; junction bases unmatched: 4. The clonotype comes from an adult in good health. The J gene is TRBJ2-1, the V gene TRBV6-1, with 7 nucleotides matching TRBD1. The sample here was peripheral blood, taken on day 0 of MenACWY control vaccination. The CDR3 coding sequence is TGTGCCAGCAGTCCGACAGGGTCCAATGAGCAGTTCTTC. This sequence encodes CASSPTGSNEQFF.